The 30 T cell receptor beta chains below were found in one sample sequenced in a study of beta chain features in type 1 diabetes. Of the isolated RNA, all was reverse transcribed, and so the sequenced material was expressed TCRB transcripts. Measured with immunoSEQ multiplex PCR; TCRdb has only the in-frame clones, and not every one. The data hold a few hundred thousand clones, with 12% to 15% observed a single time. The sample was central memory CD4+ T cells from blood. Receptors originate from a man aged 30-40 years in good health.

The chain links TRBV7-3 to TRBJ1-2; the D gene is possibly TRBD1 (6 bases). Germline loops: CDR1 SGHTA, CDR2 FQGTGA. The germline V and J ends were trimmed by 5 bases and 0 bases, with 13 bases remaining between them. The CDR3 contains 15 residues. The CDR3 nucleotides are TGTGCCAGCAGCCCTAACAGGGAGACTAACTATGGCTACACCTTC. Its protein product is CASSPNRETNYGYTF.

This clone was observed many times. In DNA form, the CDR3 reads TGCGCCAGCAGCCAAACGGGCAGGGACTATGGCTACACCTTC. It translates to CASSQTGRDYGYTF. The rearrangement uses TRBV4-1 and TRBJ1-2, with a tentative D call TRBD1 (5 bases). CDR1 is MGHRA, CDR2 YSYEKL, per germline. The CDR3 is made up of 14 amino acids. Trimming left V 2 bases short and J 3 bases short, with 10 bases between.

This clone was seen a handful of times. The chain has TRBV7-9 and TRBJ1-1; TRBD1 aligns across 7 bases. CDR1 and CDR2 (germline): SEHNR, FQNEAQ (reference sequence). The CDR3 has 16 residues. V was clipped by 6 bases and J by 1 base; unmatched bases: 11. Here the CDR3 reads CASRVRDSDPNTEAFF. In nucleotides, the CDR3 is TGTGCCAGCAGGGTGCGGGACAGTGATCCGAACACTGAAGCTTTCTTT.

The V and J genes are TRBV4-1 and TRBJ1-3; D may be TRBD1 (6 bases). The germline V and J ends were trimmed by 2 bases and 7 bases, with 15 bases remaining between them. CDR1 and CDR2 from the germline V gene are MGHRA and YSYEKL. This CDR3 region has 15 residues. The CDR3 DNA is TGCGCCAGCAGCCAACTCTGGGACATCAGCAACACCATATATTTT. Protein sequence: CASSQLWDISNTIYF.

The chain carries TRBV14 and TRBJ1-2; D not certain. The germline V gene encodes CDR1 SGHDN and CDR2 FVKESK. Trimming removed 1 base from V and 4 bases from J, with 10 bases in between. The CDR3 runs 14 residues. CDR3 protein: CASSQVRAPYGYTF. The CDR3 region has the DNA TGTGCCAGCAGCCAAGTACGGGCCCCCTATGGCTACACCTTC.

This clone has more than one count but fewer than ten. Other DNA sequences in this specimen translate into the identical CDR3. This chain connects TRBV5-4 to TRBJ2-3; D might be TRBD2 (5 bases). CDR1 and CDR2 (germline): SGHNT, YYREEE (reference sequence). The V end was cut by 4 bases, the J end by 0 bases, with 12 bases between. The CDR3 is 15 residues long. CDR3 loop: CASSPRTGSTDTQYF. CDR3 bases: TGTGCCAGCAGCCCGAGGACTGGGAGCACAGATACGCAGTATTTT.

This clone has at least ten counts. The chain links TRBV7-2 to TRBJ2-1, with D possibly being TRBD1 (7 bases). V lost 4 bases, J lost 1 base, and 14 bases lay in between. The CDR3 is 16 residues long. Germline V gene sequence: CDR1 SGHTA, CDR2 FQGNSA. This chain's CDR3 is CASSSIRGRSYNEQFF. CDR3 coding DNA: TGTGCCAGCAGCTCGATCAGGGGGAGGTCCTACAATGAGCAGTTCTTC.

The chain joins TRBV2 to TRBJ2-5; 9 bases fit TRBD1. The end of the DNA fits TRBJ2-7 better, so the J call may be wrong. The V gene's germline CDR1 is SNHLY and CDR2 FYNNEI. The CDR3 is made up of 14 amino acids. CDR3 nucleotides: TGTGCCAGTGCGTGGGGACAGGGAACCCACGAGCAGTACTTC. It is translated as CASAWGQGTHEQYF.

V usage is TRBV9 and J usage is TRBJ2-1; either TRBD1 or TRBD2 may fit D (6 bases each). Germline assignment: CDR1 SGDLS and CDR2 YYNGEE. The CDR3 is made up of 17 amino acids. V was cut by 0 bases and J by 0 bases, with 13 bases left in between. The CDR3 DNA sequence: TGTGCCAGCAGCGTAGGGTCCCGGGGGCTCTCCTACAATGAGCAGTTCTTC. Translated, it gives CASSVGSRGLSYNEQFF.

This clone has a handful of counts. This chain links TRBV7-2 with TRBJ2-2; 8 nucleotides align to TRBD2. There are 16 residues in the CDR3. The junction had 2 bases not matched to a gene; V was cut back by 2 bases and J by 0 bases. Per the germline V gene, CDR1 is SGHTA and CDR2 is FQGNSA. CDR3 bases: TGTGCCAGCAGCTTACCGCGGGGGGCGAACACCGGGGAGCTGTTTTTT. The encoded protein is CASSLPRGANTGELFF.

This chain uses TRBV28 with TRBJ2-7, with 10 positions matching TRBD2. This CDR3 contains 14 residues. Germline V lookup: CDR1 MDHEN, CDR2 SYDVKM. The trim removed 7 bases at V and 3 bases at J, leaving 6 bases unmatched. This chain's CDR3 is CASTSGSKVYEQYV. CDR3 in DNA: TGTGCCAGCACTAGCGGGAGCAAGGTCTACGAGCAGTACGTC.

This clone was recorded a few times. The chain uses TRBV30 and TRBJ1-3; D call uncertain. CDR1 is GTSNPN, CDR2 SVGIG, per germline (reference sequence). V lost 3 bases to trimming and J lost 0 bases, with 12 bases between them. This CDR3 is 15 amino acids long. CDR3 amino acids: CAWSWATNSGNTIYF. The DNA for the CDR3 is TGTGCCTGGAGCTGGGCCACTAACTCTGGAAACACCATATATTTT.

This clone has just a few counts. This chain links TRBV6-1 with TRBJ2-3; 12 bases are a match to TRBD1. Looked up from germline, CDR1 is MNHNS and CDR2 is SASEGT. The J segment lost 6 bases and the V segment lost 7 bases, leaving 8 bases of the junction unmatched. The CDR3 length is 15 residues. CDR3 region: CASIKGQGAGDTQYF. The CDR3 DNA follows: TGTGCCAGCATCAAGGGACAGGGGGCGGGCGATACGCAGTATTTT.

The chain recombines TRBV6-5 with TRBJ2-3; D is undetermined. The V gene lost 2 bases and the J gene lost 4 bases, with 16 bases spanning the gap. The germline V gene encodes CDR1 MNHEY and CDR2 SVGAGI. The CDR3 consists of 16 residues. CDR3 DNA sequence: TGTGCCAGCAGTTACGATGGCCCAAGGGCGTCAGATACGCAGTATTTT. This encodes CASSYDGPRASDTQYF.

This clone turned up a few times. The chain has TRBV19 and TRBJ2-3, with a tentative D call TRBD2 (7 bases). The V end lost 7 bases, the J end lost 5 bases, and 22 bases lay between the germline ends. Germline CDR1 is LNHDA and CDR2 is SQIVND (reference sequence). The CDR3 length is 16 residues. The CDR3 loop is CASTRGGGRILDTQYF. For the CDR3, the DNA is TGTGCCAGTACCAGAGGGGGGGGACGGATATTAGATACGCAGTATTTT.

This clone was found many times. This chain joins TRBV19 and TRBJ1-2; 10 bases are shared with TRBD1. The CDR3 has 14 residues. V lost 10 bases to trimming and J lost 7 bases; unmatched junction nucleotides: 12. Germline CDR1 LNHDA, CDR2 SQIVND (reference sequence). The CDR3 DNA is TGTGCCACCAGGACAGGGGGGACAACGGGTGGCTACACCTTC. This translates into CATRTGGTTGGYTF.

This clone has a handful of counts. V is TRBV27 and J is TRBJ1-4, with D perhaps matching TRBD1 (6 bases). Germline values: CDR1 MNHEY, CDR2 SMNVEV (reference sequence). V was cut by 6 bases and J by 0 bases, with 11 bases left in between. This CDR3 has 15 amino acids. The CDR3 DNA reads as TGTGCCAGCAGGGGAAAGGGGGCAACTAATGAAAAACTGTTTTTT. Amino acid sequence: CASRGKGATNEKLFF.

CDR3 sequence (DNA): TGTGCCAGCAGCCCCGGAGGAGGAAGTGGCACCGGGGAGCTGTTTTTT. Its protein product is CASSPGGGSGTGELFF. The chain uses TRBV5-6 and TRBJ2-2; D might be TRBD2 (5 bases). The germline V gene encodes CDR1 SGHDT and CDR2 YYEEEE. Trimming took 4 bases from V and 4 from J, leaving 17 bases between them. The length of the CDR3 is 16 residues.

The chain combines TRBV4-3 with TRBJ1-3, with D perhaps TRBD1 (5 bases). Trimming removed 1 base from V and 4 bases from J, with 14 bases in between. There are 16 residues in the CDR3. The V gene's germline CDR1 is LGHNA and CDR2 YSLEER. CDR3 loop: CASSQGAGAGGNTIYF. CDR3 nucleotide sequence: TGCGCCAGCAGCCAAGGAGCCGGGGCTGGGGGAAACACCATATATTTT.

This clone was recorded a few times. The V call is TRBV4-3, the J call TRBJ1-6; 10 nucleotides line up with TRBD1. Germline trimming cut 3 bases from V and 6 bases from J; bases unmatched to any gene: 2. The germline CDR1 and CDR2 sequences are LGHNA and YSLEER. The CDR3 spans 15 residues. CDR3 in amino acids: CASSQRDRGNSPLHF. CDR3 sequence (DNA): TGCGCCAGCAGCCAGAGGGACAGGGGTAATTCACCCCTCCACTTT.

This clone has just a few counts. The J gene is TRBJ2-1, the V gene TRBV27; maybe TRBD2 (6 bases). V was cut by 5 bases and J by 5 bases, with 10 bases left in between. This CDR3 has 13 residues. CDR1 MNHEY and CDR2 SMNVEV come from the germline V gene (reference sequence). The CDR3, as DNA: TGTGCCAGCAGTGGAGGGACCAACAATGAGCAGTTCTTC. Its protein is CASSGGTNNEQFF.

This clone appeared many times. V gene TRBV4-2 combines with J gene TRBJ1-2; D not certain. Trimming removed 3 bases at V and 6 bases at J, with 14 bases between. CDR3 length: 14 amino acids. Germline values: CDR1 LGHNA, CDR2 YNFKEQ. In nucleotides, the CDR3 is TGTGCCAGCAGCCAGGTTCGGGCGGACGATGGCTACACCTTC. Its translation is CASSQVRADDGYTF.

This clone appeared a few times. At the DNA level, this CDR3 is encoded by other sequences in the same sample as well. The chain joins TRBV19 to TRBJ2-1; TRBD2 agrees at 8 bases. Losses at the gene ends were 7 bases for V and 10 bases for J; bases not matched to a gene: 6. There are 12 residues in the CDR3. CDR1 and CDR2 (germline): LNHDA, SQIVND (reference sequence). CDR3 sequence (DNA): TGTGCCAGTAAAACTAGCGGCGGAGAGCAGTTCTTC. Amino acid sequence: CASKTSGGEQFF.

This chain uses TRBV5-1 with TRBJ2-2; 11 bases match TRBD1. CDR1 and CDR2 (germline): SGHRS, YFSETQ. Unmatched junction bases numbered 3, after V lost 1 base and J lost 7 bases. CDR3 length: 15 residues. CDR3 in amino acids: CASSLQGQGVGELFF. The CDR3 DNA is TGCGCCAGCAGCTTGCAGGGACAGGGGGTCGGGGAGCTGTTTTTT.

A word on this clone: Other DNA sequences in this sample translate to the same CDR3. The chain carries TRBV7-2 and TRBJ2-3; no clear D. Trimming left V 5 bases short and J 4 bases short, with 7 bases between. The CDR3 extends over 12 amino acids. Germline-derived CDR1 and CDR2 are SGHTA and FQGNSA. The CDR3 region is CASSLRADTQYF. DNA for the CDR3: TGTGCCAGCAGCCTCCGGGCAGATACGCAGTATTTT.

The rearrangement joins TRBV28 to TRBJ2-2; D unclear. CDR1 is MDHEN, CDR2 SYDVKM, per germline. V gave up 3 bases and J gave up 7 bases, with 6 bases separating them. This CDR3 has 12 residues. In DNA form, the CDR3 reads TGTGCCAGCAGTTTCACTGTCGGGGAGCTGTTTTTT. Encoded protein: CASSFTVGELFF.

This chain connects TRBV6-5 to TRBJ2-3; either TRBD1 or TRBD2 may fit D (6 bases each). This CDR3 comprises 15 residues. V was cut by 0 bases and J by 10 bases, with 17 bases left in between. Germline V lookup: CDR1 MNHEY, CDR2 SVGAGI. CDR3 amino acids: CASSYSQGAGQAQYF. CDR3 nucleotide sequence: TGTGCCAGCAGTTACTCACAAGGGGCGGGACAAGCGCAGTATTTT.

The chain is built from TRBV7-9 and TRBJ2-4; D is unresolved. The length of the CDR3 is 11 residues. V dropped 5 bases and J dropped 3 bases, with 2 bases sitting between them. Germline V gene sequence: CDR1 SEHNR, CDR2 FQNEAQ (reference sequence). The CDR3 loop reads CASSRKNIQYF. The CDR3 coding sequence is TGTGCCAGCAGCCGCAAAAACATTCAGTACTTC.

The chain uses TRBV11-3 and TRBJ2-2; D is possibly TRBD1 (6 bases). This CDR3 contains 12 residues. CDR1 and CDR2 (germline): SGHNT, YENEEA. V lost 5 bases and J 8 bases, leaving 9 bases between the germline ends. The CDR3 sequence is CASSPGQGELFF. The CDR3 coding sequence is TGTGCCAGCAGCCCCGGACAGGGGGAGCTGTTTTTT.

With respect to this clone: Other DNA sequences in this specimen translate into the identical CDR3. For the CDR3, the DNA is TGTGCCAGCAGTTACTCGCCAGGGGGGGGTGAAAAACTGTTTTTT. Protein: CASSYSPGGGEKLFF. This chain uses TRBV6-5 with TRBJ1-4; 7 nucleotides agree with TRBD1. Germline V gene lookup returns CDR1 MNHEY and CDR2 SVGAGI. CDR3 size: 15 residues. V trimming: 0 bases; J trimming: 7 bases; junction bases outside the gene matches: 5.